This T cell receptor beta chain was observed in a study of human T cells and chemical hapten exposure. Unfractionated whole blood served as the source for total RNA extraction. This clonotype has a count of ten or more. Its target is not known. Whole-study findings and limits: TCRs above 1 in 1000 frequency did not change with DPC sensitization.

In the study's own analysis: TCR counts had a median of approximately 87,000 per sample and spanned about 23,224 to 690,600. TCRdb ran MiXCR on the 5' RACE reads and lists one entry per CDR3 protein. The V and J calls shown here were made by TCRdb, not taken from the authors' results. Of about 140,000 distinct CDR3 sequences in the sample, 4.1% were seen once. The clonotype originates from a female donor in good health.

CDR3 DNA sequence: TGTGCCAGCAGCGTTCGTGCGGGGACTGGTTCACCCCTCCACTTT. Its protein is CASSVRAGTGSPLHF. The chain uses TRBV9 and TRBJ1-6, with a possible D match to TRBD1 (5 bases). The CDR3 is 15 residues long. Germline loops: CDR1 SGDLS, CDR2 YYNGEE. With 2 bases removed from V and 9 bases from J, the gap between germline ends came to 15 bases.